This T cell receptor (beta chain) was profiled in a study of blood T cell repertoires in COVID-19. About the study: PBMCs, B-cell-depleted T cells, or T cells provided the cDNA or gDNA that made up the material.

In the original analysis: Amplification from reference gene primers served as the basis for estimated nucleated cell counts. Only in-frame clones appear in the TCRdb table, and some are missing; sequencing was by immunoSEQ multiplex PCR. V, J and clone size are taken as reported in that table, and D and trimming were inferred from the DNA itself. The data show a few hundred thousand clones, roughly 84% seen once. This CDR3 has 15 residues. The ends lost 6 bases at V and 0 bases at J; junction bases unmatched: 4. Germline CDR1 MDHEN, CDR2 SYDVKM. V gene TRBV28 combines with J gene TRBJ2-2, with 7 positions matching TRBD1. This TCR was recovered from a woman between 25 and 40 years old who had recovered from COVID-19. Source material: peripheral blood. DNA for the CDR3: TGTGCCAGCAGCCCAACAGGGGCGAACACCGGGGAGCTGTTTTTT. Protein sequence: CASSPTGANTGELFF.